The rows below give T cell receptor beta chains drawn from one sample of a study of T cell responses to AZD1222 COVID-19 vaccine. TCRdb's table, derived via immunoSEQ multiplex PCR, lists solely in-frame clones and lacks some. The sample records approximately 150,000 clones, about 91% being singletons. Specimen: peripheral blood, collected on day 0 of AZD1222 vaccination. Receptors originate from an adult in good health. The CDR3 runs from the conserved cysteine through the conserved F or W. A D gene is named only where the DNA matches it firmly. Not every row has a clone size; where given, it reads once, few, many or a size class.

D	size	V	J	DNA	CDR3
NA	NA	TRBV7-5	TRBJ2-7	TGTGCCAGAAGCACTAGCAGGGTCCCCGAGCAGTACTTC	CARSTSRVPEQYF
TRBD1	once	TRBV7-2	TRBJ1-1	TGTGCCAGCAGCTCACCGACCCTGGACAGGGAGATAGCTTTCTTT	CASSSPTLDREIAFF
TRBD2	NA	TRBV11-1	TRBJ2-1	TGTGCCAGCTTTAGCGGGGGGTCAAGCTCCTACAATGAGCAGTTCTTC	CASFSGGSSSYNEQFF
NA	few	TRBV6-1	TRBJ2-3	TGTGCCAGCAGTGAACGGGTGGACAGCACAGATACGCAGTATTTT	CASSERVDSTDTQYF
NA	NA	TRBV19	TRBJ1-2	TGTGCCACCGAAAGAGCTAACTATGGCTACACCTTC	CATERANYGYTF
NA	NA	TRBV27	TRBJ1-2	TGTGCCACCCTACCAGTTTCAGGGGCGAGGTATGGCTACACCTTC	CATLPVSGARYGYTF
NA	NA	TRBV6-2/TRBV6-3	TRBJ2-7	TGTGCCAGCAGTTTTTTACGGTCCCTGTACGAGCAGTACTTC	CASSFLRSLYEQYF
NA	NA	TRBV6-1	TRBJ2-5	TGTGCCAGCAGTGAAGCCTCTGAGACCCAGTACTTC	CASSEASETQYF
NA	NA	TRBV11-3	TRBJ2-3	TGTGCCAGCAGCTTAGTCCCGCCACCCTCTATCACAGATACGCAGTATTTT	CASSLVPPPSITDTQYF
TRBD1	NA	TRBV6-5	TRBJ1-6	TGTGCCAGCACTAGGACAGGCACTAATTCACCCCTCCACTTT	CASTRTGTNSPLHF
NA	NA	TRBV7-2	TRBJ1-6	TGTGCCAGCAGCTTTGGACAGATAAATTCACCCCTCCACTTT	CASSFGQINSPLHF
NA	NA	TRBV11-2	TRBJ2-2	TGTGCCAGCAGCTTAGATAACAGGGACACCGGGGAGCTGTTTTTT	CASSLDNRDTGELFF
NA	NA	TRBV15	TRBJ2-1	TGTGCCACCAGCATACCGCCCAGGGGATACAATGAGCAGTTCTTC	CATSIPPRGYNEQFF
TRBD1	NA	TRBV19	TRBJ2-3	TGTGCCAGTAGTACGCTCGGACAGGCGATAGGAGATACGCAGTATTTT	CASSTLGQAIGDTQYF
NA	NA	TRBV7-9	TRBJ2-7	TGTGCCAGCGAGACTGAAATTACCTACGAGCAGTACTTC	CASETEITYEQYF
NA	NA	TRBV11-2	TRBJ1-6	TGTGCCAGCAGCTTACGGGGGGGCTATAATTCACCCCTCCACTTT	CASSLRGGYNSPLHF
NA	NA	TRBV19	TRBJ1-2	TGTGCCAGCATTAGAGACAGCGCCCTTAACTATGGCTACACCTTC	CASIRDSALNYGYTF
NA	NA	TRBV7-2	TRBJ2-2	TGTGCCAGCAGCTTTCTCGGCGCCGGGGAGCTGTTTTTT	CASSFLGAGELFF
NA	NA	TRBV9	TRBJ2-3	TGTGCCAGCAGCGTAGTGTCAGGGACTAGCACAGATACGCAGTATTTT	CASSVVSGTSTDTQYF
NA	NA	TRBV6-6	TRBJ1-5	TGTGCCAGCAGTCCGACAGGTGGGAATAGCAATCAGCCCCAGCATTTT	CASSPTGGNSNQPQHF
NA	NA	TRBV2	TRBJ1-1	TGTGCCAGCAGGGCAGGGTGGGGGGCTTTCTTT	CASRAGWGAFF
NA	NA	TRBV5-1	TRBJ1-5	TGCGCCAGCAGCCGGGACGTCGGGCAGCCCCAGCATTTT	CASSRDVGQPQHF
NA	NA	TRBV19	TRBJ1-1	TGTGCCAGTAGTCGACACACATACCTGAACACTGAAGCTTTCTTT	CASSRHTYLNTEAFF
NA	once	TRBV5-6	TRBJ2-3	TGTGCCAGCAGCTCTGATGGCGTCGCCTCCGTCACAGATACGCAGTATTTT	CASSSDGVASVTDTQYF
NA	NA	TRBV12-3/TRBV12-4	TRBJ1-1	TGTGCCAGCAGTTTTTGGGGTGACACTGAAGCTTTCTTT	CASSFWGDTEAFF
NA	medium-sized	TRBV10-2	TRBJ2-3	TGCGCCAGCAGTGAGCGGGAGACAGATACGCAGTATTTT	CASSERETDTQYF
NA	NA	TRBV27	TRBJ1-3	TGTGCCAGCAGTTTATCCGGGTTAGGAAACACCATATATTTT	CASSLSGLGNTIYF
NA	NA	TRBV2	TRBJ2-3	TGTGCCAGCAGTGAAGGACTGGGCACAGATACGCAGTATTTT	CASSEGLGTDTQYF
NA	NA	TRBV5-1	TRBJ2-3	TGCGCCAGCAGCTTGTTAATTGGAGCAGATACGCAGTATTTT	CASSLLIGADTQYF
NA	NA	TRBV27	TRBJ2-6	TGTGCCAGCAGTTCCTCCCAGGATCAGGAGGCCAACGTCCTGACTTTC	CASSSSQDQEANVLTF
NA	NA	TRBV5-1	TRBJ1-3	TGCGCCAGCAGAGGTCACCTTTCGGGAAACACCATATATTTT	CASRGHLSGNTIYF